This TCR beta chain was found in a study of T cell responses to AZD1222 COVID-19 vaccine. Notes on the study in general: Spike-specific TCR breadth and depth were elevated following two AZD1222 doses. At baseline, seropositivity was found in only a handful of AZD1222 recipients. The study found vaccine-associated CD4 TCRs spanning spike, dominant at 160-218 and 743-854.

CDR3 length: 15 residues. The germline gives CDR1 MNHEY, CDR2 SVGAGI. Trimming took 2 bases from V and 3 from J, leaving 11 bases between them. A remark on this clone: Antigen specificity is unknown.

Profiling relied on immunoSEQ multiplex PCR, and the TCRdb table lists in-frame clones only, not all of them. The table lists some 130,000 clones, about 93% of them singletons. The TCR was taken from an adult in good health. The source material was peripheral blood, sampled on day 0 of AZD1222 vaccination. The V gene is TRBV6-5, the J gene TRBJ1-3, with D perhaps matching TRBD1 (5 bases). CDR3 sequence (DNA): TGTGCCAGCAGTTACAAGGGGTGGAGTGGAAACACCATATATTTT. Its protein product is CASSYKGWSGNTIYF.